This T cell receptor (beta chain) originates from a study of OX40 agonist ivuxolimab in advanced cancers. On the study more broadly: Patients were dosed with the agonistic anti-OX40 (CD134) antibody ivuxolimab.

Profiled with immunoSEQ multiplex PCR; TCRdb holds only in-frame clones, not every one. The sample includes some 77,000 clones, approximately 83% seen only once; the top ten take 5% to 7%. Germline CDR1 MNHEY, CDR2 SVGAGI. V gave up 8 bases and J gave up 5 bases, with 16 bases separating them. This CDR3 has 14 residues. This TCR was recovered from an adult with an advanced solid tumor such as melanoma, head and neck, liver or kidney cancer. This chain connects TRBV6-5 to TRBJ2-1; no definite D call. The sample consisted of CD4+ or CD8+ T cells sorted from blood, taken in a trial of the OX40 agonist ivuxolimab. This chain's CDR3 is CASAQAWTNNEQFF. The DNA for the CDR3 is TGTGCCAGCGCCCAGGCCTGGACGAACAATGAGCAGTTCTTC.